This is a list of T cell receptor beta chains from one sample in a study of CD8+CD57+ T cells in acquired aplastic anemia. TCRdb re-called the reads through MiXCR, storing one row per CDR3 protein. The table has more than 150,000 distinct CDR3 sequences, 35% to 50% seen once. Sequenced input: sorted CD4+, CD8+, or CD8+CD57+ T cells (not recorded which) from PBMCs. These receptors were collected from a human donor in good health. CDR3s leave out the opening cysteine and the closing phenylalanine or tryptophan.

V	J	CDR3
TRBV12-3/TRBV12-4	TRBJ1-5	ASTSQGFNGQPQH
TRBV27	TRBJ1-4	ASSPGTANEKLF
TRBV15	TRBJ2-7	ATSRGAGYEQY
TRBV5-1	TRBJ2-7	ASSRGQVTYEQY
TRBV4-1	TRBJ2-2	ASSPLGSGTGELF
TRBV19	TRBJ1-6	ASNQQVYNSPLH
TRBV10-2	TRBJ1-2	ASSESSQGDYGYT
TRBV6-1	TRBJ2-5	ASSVRLETQY
TRBV2	TRBJ2-7	ASNAERDSYEQY
TRBV6-6	TRBJ2-5	ASSSEGGIETQY
TRBV7-2	TRBJ1-3	ASTPTPGNTIY
TRBV12-3/TRBV12-4	TRBJ1-4	ASSRHISEKLF
TRBV18	TRBJ2-7	ASSRTSGSGDEQY
TRBV2	TRBJ2-7	ASSEWDTSSYEQY
TRBV2	TRBJ2-5	ASGTDRGIFETQY
TRBV7-8	TRBJ2-1	ASSFLSGGTLYNEQF
TRBV15	TRBJ2-5	ATSRDLAAYGETQY
TRBV10-3	TRBJ2-5	AISESSQAQETQY
TRBV11-2	TRBJ2-5	ASSWGTTQETQY
TRBV14	TRBJ2-2	ASSQGQGGELF
TRBV12-3/TRBV12-4	TRBJ1-2	AGSLDRGRGSKQNYGYT
TRBV15	TRBJ1-3	ATSRDTIY
TRBV4-3	TRBJ2-7	ASSQVLGRDSYEQY
TRBV20-1	TRBJ1-2	SAHASGDRGKPNYGYT
TRBV10-3	TRBJ2-7	AISESSYEQY
TRBV14	TRBJ2-3	ASSQGRATDTQY
TRBV20-1	TRBJ1-6	SARIIGTGNSPLH
TRBV20-1	TRBJ2-4	SARTTVGGLAKNIQY
TRBV20-1	TRBJ1-5	SAMDRPYSNQPQH
TRBV11-1	TRBJ2-1	ASSLGMGKSGKGSYNEQF
TRBV9	TRBJ2-3	ASSVLAGLSTDTQY
TRBV10-3	TRBJ2-3	AISFGTSRGLRTDTQY
TRBV14	TRBJ2-7	ASSLAGTGIYEQY
TRBV6-1	TRBJ2-3	ASSNGQATDTQY
TRBV18	TRBJ2-1	ASSPGQGGPYNEQF
TRBV10-3	TRBJ2-1	AISDAVPTGYNEQF
TRBV10-3	TRBJ1-5	ATSRTDDQPQH
TRBV30	TRBJ1-1	AWRGKGNTEAF
TRBV5-1	TRBJ2-5	ASSSYTQETQY
TRBV5-1	TRBJ2-5	ASSLGLAGGRQETQY
TRBV7-3	TRBJ2-5	ASSIDRGTQY
TRBV2	TRBJ1-6	ASSAQIGGNSPLH
TRBV7-6	TRBJ2-5	ASSRAQGRRQETQY
TRBV7-8	TRBJ2-7	ASSSVPKRDEQY
TRBV7-2	TRBJ2-5	ASSFSPGVETQY
TRBV12-3/TRBV12-4	TRBJ2-2	ASRGGPGKNTGELF
TRBV11-2	TRBJ1-1	ASSLGGRKGATEAF
TRBV7-2	TRBJ2-3	ASSSRSDTQY
TRBV7-2	TRBJ2-7	ASSYMNGYEQY
TRBV5-1	TRBJ2-5	ASSLVGTPETQY
TRBV7-9	TRBJ2-7	ASSLDRGYPGPQY
TRBV19	TRBJ2-7	ASSPRDDEQY
TRBV9	TRBJ2-3	ASSVDNSGSTDTQY